The TCR beta chain under discussion was sequenced for a study of T cell responses to AZD1222 COVID-19 vaccine. The repertoire was sequenced with immunoSEQ multiplex PCR; TCRdb's copy has only in-frame clones and lacks some. The sample gives tens of thousands of clones, over 70% of which show up once; roughly 15% is in the top ten. The CDR3 is made up of 16 amino acids. V was trimmed by 5 bases and J by 5 bases, leaving 21 bases between them. Germline V gene lookup returns CDR1 MNHEY and CDR2 SMNVEV (reference sequence). This receptor was taken from an adult in good health. The gene calls are TRBV27 and TRBJ1-2; D possibly corresponds to TRBD1 (6 bases). The input for sequencing was peripheral blood, taken on day 0 of AZD1222 vaccination. For the CDR3, the DNA is TGTGCCAGCAGTCCACAGGGAGACGCGACAGTTTATGGCTACACCTTC. Protein: CASSPQGDATVYGYTF.